This T cell receptor beta chain came from a study of identical twins. Template switching introduced a universal primer site, and the cDNA bore unique molecular identifiers. In TCRdb, the 5' RACE reads were re-called with MiXCR into one record per CDR3 protein. This sample has 250,000 or so distinct CDR3 sequences, with 5.5% to 7% found just once. This clonotype has just one count. A read error may account for a junction end that differs from germline. The CDR3 sequence is 13 residues long. CDR1 MDHEN and CDR2 SYDVKM come from the germline V gene. The data also belong to a second study, concerning yellow fever vaccine responses in identical twins.

The V gene is TRBV28, the J gene TRBJ1-1; D not resolved. The TCR comes from a woman aged 18 to 35 in good health. The sample taken for sequencing was memory (CD45RO+) T cells sorted from blood. CDR3 in amino acids: CASSYLIEGSVLF. For the CDR3, the DNA is TGTGCCAGCAGTTATTTAATAGAGGGATCGGTGCTCTTT.